These 11 T cell receptor beta chains share one sample of origin, sequenced in a study of blood T cell repertoires in COVID-19. Measured with immunoSEQ multiplex PCR; TCRdb has only the in-frame clones, and not every one. This table has fewer than 150,000 clones, less than 85% appearing once. The sample taken for sequencing was peripheral blood. The receptors originated from a human donor in a cohort sampled during active COVID-19.

The rearrangement links TRBV7-3 to TRBJ1-1; TRBD1 agrees at 7 bases. CDR1 SGHTA and CDR2 FQGTGA come from the germline V gene. V trimming: 5 bases; J trimming: 1 base; junction bases outside the gene matches: 1. The CDR3 length is 13 residues. CDR3 protein: CASSDRANTEAFF. The CDR3 DNA reads as TGTGCCAGCAGCGACAGGGCGAACACTGAAGCTTTCTTT.

This clone was recorded a few times. The same CDR3 can be traced to other DNA sequences in this sample. The genes are TRBV28 and TRBJ2-7; 12 bases line up with TRBD2. Trimming took 6 bases from V and 1 from J; bases not matched to a gene: 4. Germline-derived CDR1 and CDR2 are MDHEN and SYDVKM. The CDR3 runs 15 residues. DNA for the CDR3: TGTGCCAGCAGCTCTAGCGGGGGGGGTTCCTACGAGCAGTACTTC. It yields the protein CASSSSGGGSYEQYF. The entire variable domain, with the rest obtained from reference TRBV28 and TRBJ2-7, is as follows: DVKVTQSSRYLVKRTGEKVFLECVQDMDHENMFWYRQDPGLGLRLIYFSYDVKMKEKGDIPEGYSVSREKKERFSLILESASTNQTSMYLCASSSSGGGSYEQYFGPGTRLTVT.

This chain links TRBV6-5 with TRBJ1-1, with D possibly TRBD1 on 5 matching bases. V was clipped by 6 bases and J by 0 bases, with 14 bases between them. From germline, CDR1 is MNHEY and CDR2 SVGAGI. The CDR3 extends over 15 amino acids. Here the CDR3 DNA reads TGTGCCAGCAGGGCAGGGCCGACCTTGAACACTGAAGCTTTCTTT. Protein product: CASRAGPTLNTEAFF.

V and J are TRBV6-5 and TRBJ2-7; D possibly corresponds to TRBD2 (7 bases). The CDR3 covers 13 residues. Germline assignment: CDR1 MNHEY and CDR2 SVGAGI. Deletions cut 8 bases from V and 2 bases from J, with 13 bases between. CDR3 coding DNA: TGTGCCAGCTCCGGGGGGCGCACCTACGAGCAGTACTTC. Amino acid sequence: CASSGGRTYEQYF.

This chain joins TRBV27 and TRBJ1-1, with 9 nucleotides matching TRBD1. This CDR3 is 15 amino acids long. Looked up from germline, CDR1 is MNHEY and CDR2 is SMNVEV (reference sequence). Losses at the gene ends were 4 bases for V and 5 bases for J; bases not matched to a gene: 8. This CDR3 reads CASSSFNRGRTEAFF. CDR3 DNA: TGTGCCAGCAGTTCTTTTAACAGGGGGCGGACTGAAGCTTTCTTT.

This clone occurred once. The chain is built from TRBV7-8 and TRBJ1-1; unclear D gene. Germline CDR1 reads SGHVS; CDR2 reads FQNEAQ. The CDR3 consists of 14 residues. V gave up 1 base and J gave up 8 bases, with 14 bases separating them. The CDR3 sequence is CASSLGGQPTEAFF. CDR3 DNA sequence: TGTGCCAGCAGCTTAGGCGGTCAGCCGACCGAAGCTTTCTTT. Combining the CDR3 with reference TRBV7-8 and TRBJ1-1 gives the whole variable domain GAGVSQSPRYKVAKRGQDVALRCDPISGHVSLFWYQQALGQGPEFLTYFQNEAQLDKSGLPSDRFFAERPEGSVSTLKIQRTQQEDSAVYLCASSLGGQPTEAFFGQGTRLTVV.

This clone turned up a few times. The V gene is TRBV12-1, the J gene TRBJ1-6. TRBV12-1 is a documented pseudogene. The CDR3 runs to 14 residues. Here the CDR3 DNA reads TGTGCCAGCAGCGGATCTAGTTTGGATTCACCCCTCCACTTT. It codes for CASSGSSLDSPLHF.

The chain carries TRBV7-9 and TRBJ2-2, with D perhaps matching TRBD2 (5 bases). The germline V gene has CDR1 SEHNR and CDR2 FQNEAQ (reference sequence). The CDR3 extends over 17 amino acids. Trimming removed 5 bases at V and 5 bases at J, with 21 bases between. The CDR3 is CASSRSGSASGTGELFF. CDR3 nucleotide sequence: TGTGCCAGCAGCCGCTCGGGTAGCGCCAGTGGGACCGGGGAGCTGTTTTTT. Combining the CDR3 with reference TRBV7-9 and TRBJ2-2 gives the whole variable domain DTGVSQNPRHKITKRGQNVTFRCDPISEHNRLYWYRQTLGQGPEFLTYFQNEAQLEKSRLLSDRFSAERPKGSFSTLEIQRTEQGDSAMYLCASSRSGSASGTGELFFGEGSRLTVL.

CDR3 loop: CASSNRHRTGELFF. In DNA form, the CDR3 reads TGTGCCAGCAGTAACAGACACCGAACCGGGGAGCTGTTTTTT. The rearrangement joins TRBV6-5 to TRBJ2-2; D ambiguous. CDR1 and CDR2 from the germline V gene are MNHEY and SVGAGI. Trimming removed 5 bases from V and 5 bases from J, with 12 bases in between. This CDR3 region has 14 residues.

The J gene is TRBJ1-2, the V gene TRBV27; 9 bases line up with TRBD1. Trimming at V came to 6 bases and at J to 3 bases, leaving 8 bases not matched to a gene. The CDR3 consists of 15 residues. Germline V gene lookup returns CDR1 MNHEY and CDR2 SMNVEV (reference sequence). CDR3 sequence reads: CASREGQGGYYGYTF. Written as DNA, the CDR3 is TGTGCCAGCAGAGAGGGACAGGGAGGGTACTATGGCTACACCTTC.

The chain recombines TRBV7-3 with TRBJ2-5; 9 bases agree with TRBD2. The CDR3 loop spans 16 amino acids. Trimming removed 1 base from V and 5 bases from J; junction bases left unmatched: 8. The germline CDR1 and CDR2 sequences are SGHTA and FQGTGA. DNA of the CDR3: TGTGCCAGCAGCTTAAACGGCCCAGCGGGGGGTGAGACCCAGTACTTC. Translated, it gives CASSLNGPAGGETQYF.